A single sample is the source of the 25 T cell receptor beta chains below, sequenced in a study of T cell responses to AZD1222 COVID-19 vaccine (dated by TCRdb to about 2021). Library preparation was by the immunoSEQ multiplex PCR assay. TCRdb mirrors the immuneACCESS table, restricted to in-frame sequences. Some clones are absent from its copies; in checked studies, under half trace to an unresolved V gene, and the reason for the others is unknown. Across this sample there are more than 75,000 clones, with about 92% seen only once. Approximately 5.2% of the sample belongs to the ten largest clones. Read against the paper, the sample's time point label means: baseline before first vaccination. Sample: peripheral blood, taken on day 0 of AZD1222 vaccination. These receptors were collected from an adult in good health.

In this sample, this clone turned up once. The chain uses TRBV5-4 and TRBJ2-7; D is perhaps TRBD1 (5 bases). CDR1 is SGHNT and CDR2 is YYREEE in the germline V gene (reference sequence). This CDR3 region has 14 residues. V shed 0 bases and J shed 7 bases, with 14 bases lying between them. In nucleotides, the CDR3 is TGTGCCAGCAGCTTGGACAGGTGGCCAGGTGAGCAGTACTTC. Translation gives CASSLDRWPGEQYF.

This chain uses TRBV9 with TRBJ2-2; D unclear. The CDR3 totals 12 residues. Trimming took off 0 bases at V and 7 bases at J, with 4 bases between the two ends. Germline-derived CDR1 and CDR2 are SGDLS and YYNGEE. The CDR3 DNA sequence: TGTGCCAGCAGCGTAGGGGTCGGGGAGCTGTTTTTT. Translation: CASSVGVGELFF. Using reference TRBV9 and TRBJ2-2 for the parts outside the CDR3, the full variable domain is DSGVTQTPKHLITATGQRVTLRCSPRSGDLSVYWYQQSLDQGLQFLIQYYNGEERAKGNILERFSAQQFPDLHSELNLSSLELGDSALYFCASSVGVGELFFGEGSRLTVL.

A single count supports this clone. V is TRBV27 and J is TRBJ2-1; D unresolved. The CDR3 spans 15 residues. Germline values: CDR1 MNHEY, CDR2 SMNVEV (reference sequence). Trimming stripped 3 bases from V and 0 bases from J, with 9 bases between. The CDR3: CASSLTAFSYNEQFF. In nucleotides, the CDR3 is TGTGCCAGCAGTTTGACGGCCTTCTCCTACAATGAGCAGTTCTTC.

The chain uses TRBV6-5 and TRBJ2-7, with TRBD2 as a possible D gene (6 bases). The V gene's germline CDR1 is MNHEY and CDR2 SVGAGI. This CDR3 is built from 16 residues. The germline V and J ends were trimmed by 0 bases and 0 bases, with 12 bases remaining between them. The CDR3 sequence is CASSYSMGGNSYEQYF. Written as DNA, the CDR3 is TGTGCCAGCAGTTACTCGATGGGCGGGAACTCCTACGAGCAGTACTTC.

The chain recombines TRBV15 with TRBJ1-1; D gene ambiguous. Trimming removed 0 bases at V and 1 base at J, with 3 bases between. The germline V gene has CDR1 LNHNV and CDR2 YYDKDF (reference sequence). The CDR3 has 13 amino acids. The CDR3 DNA follows: TGTGCCACCAGCAGAGAAGGGAACACTGAAGCTTTCTTT. Its translation: CATSREGNTEAFF.

The rearrangement links TRBV18 to TRBJ2-5; the D gene is possibly TRBD1 (5 bases). CDR1 is KGHSH and CDR2 is LQKENI in the germline V gene. This CDR3 has 15 amino acids. The V end was cut by 3 bases, the J end by 1 base, with 12 bases between. DNA of the CDR3: TGTGCCAGCTCACCCCGGACAAACACCCAAGAGACCCAGTACTTC. Its translation: CASSPRTNTQETQYF.

Written as DNA, the CDR3 is TGTGCCAGCAGTTTGCGGGGGGACTCCTACGAGCAGTACTTC. The encoded protein is CASSLRGDSYEQYF. The gene calls are TRBV27 and TRBJ2-7; TRBD2 agrees at 8 bases. The junction had 1 base not matched to a gene; V was cut back by 3 bases and J by 0 bases. The CDR3 spans 14 residues. The germline gives CDR1 MNHEY, CDR2 SMNVEV (reference sequence).

In its sample, this clone was seen a few times. The chain employs TRBV9 and TRBJ2-1, with TRBD2 matching 10 bases. In germline, CDR1 is SGDLS, CDR2 YYNGEE. CDR3 length: 16 amino acids. V was clipped by 0 bases and J by 8 bases; unmatched bases: 8. CDR3 residues: CASSVATAGGTHEQFF. Written as DNA, the CDR3 is TGTGCCAGCAGCGTAGCGACAGCGGGAGGGACCCATGAGCAGTTCTTC.

Only one count was recorded for this clone. The V gene is TRBV7-6, the J gene TRBJ2-1, with 9 bases identical to TRBD1. Trimming at V came to 5 bases and at J to 2 bases, leaving 4 bases not matched to a gene. The CDR3 is made up of 15 amino acids. Germline values: CDR1 SGHVS, CDR2 FNYEAQ. The CDR3 bases are TGTGCCAGCAGCAAGGGACAGGGCCCCTACAATGAGCAGTTCTTC. Protein sequence: CASSKGQGPYNEQFF.

V and J are TRBV7-6 and TRBJ2-5; D is unresolved. Trimming took off 3 bases at V and 2 bases at J, with 7 bases between the two ends. The CDR3 has 13 amino acids. Germline V lookup: CDR1 SGHVS, CDR2 FNYEAQ. In nucleotides, the CDR3 is TGTGCCAGCAGCTTCGAAACTCAAGAGACCCAGTACTTC. Translating it yields CASSFETQETQYF.

This clone was seen a single time. The chain employs TRBV28 and TRBJ2-7; D is unclear. This CDR3 comprises 12 residues. V was pared by 4 bases and J by 6 bases, with 10 bases between. The germline V gene has CDR1 MDHEN and CDR2 SYDVKM. CDR3 in DNA: TGTGCCAGCAGTTCCCCCACCGGCGAGCAGTACTTC. Its translation is CASSSPTGEQYF.

This chain links TRBV7-3 with TRBJ2-2, with a weak D call TRBD2 (6 bases). Deletions cut 2 bases from V and 8 bases from J, with 12 bases between. The CDR3 consists of 14 residues. CDR1 and CDR2 from the germline V gene are SGHTA and FQGTGA. The CDR3 here is CASSLSFGRGELFF. The CDR3 nucleotides are TGTGCCAGCAGCTTATCTTTCGGGAGAGGGGAGCTGTTTTTT.

The V gene is TRBV20-1, the J gene TRBJ2-5; TRBD2 matches 13 bases. This CDR3 spans 15 amino acids. CDR1 and CDR2 (germline): DFQATT, SNEGSKA (reference sequence). J gave up 3 bases and V 3 bases, and 4 bases lay outside the gene matches. The CDR3: CSASGTSGKEETQYF. In DNA, the CDR3 is TGCAGTGCTAGTGGGACTAGCGGGAAGGAAGAGACCCAGTACTTC.

The chain links TRBV19 to TRBJ2-1; 8 bases are a match to TRBD2. The trim removed 8 bases at V and 10 bases at J, leaving 10 bases unmatched. This CDR3 has 13 amino acids. Germline-derived CDR1 and CDR2 are LNHDA and SQIVND (reference sequence). CDR3 in amino acids: CASRPGGPWEQFF. The CDR3 DNA sequence: TGTGCCAGTCGGCCGGGAGGGCCATGGGAGCAGTTCTTC.

This clone has a single count. The chain links TRBV11-2 to TRBJ2-1; 8 bases match TRBD2. Germline-derived CDR1 and CDR2 are SGHAT and FQNNGV. V trimming: 1 base; J trimming: 2 bases; junction bases outside the gene matches: 7. CDR3 length: 17 residues. CDR3 residues: CASSLVTLSGTYNEQFF. The DNA of the CDR3 is TGTGCCAGCAGCTTAGTAACTCTTAGCGGGACCTACAATGAGCAGTTCTTC.

The chain recombines TRBV19 with TRBJ1-5; D is perhaps TRBD1 (6 bases). Trimming stripped 6 bases from V and 4 bases from J, with 19 bases between. The CDR3 runs 16 residues. CDR1 and CDR2 (germline): LNHDA, SQIVND (reference sequence). CDR3 sequence (DNA): TGTGCCAGTAGGATTACTGGACAGTCTTCTAATCAGCCCCAGCATTTT. Its protein is CASRITGQSSNQPQHF.

The chain employs TRBV5-4 and TRBJ2-7; D might be TRBD2 (7 bases). V gave up 6 bases and J gave up 2 bases, with 18 bases separating them. The CDR3 length is 15 residues. Germline V gene sequence: CDR1 SGHNT, CDR2 YYREEE (reference sequence). CDR3 in DNA: TGTGCCAGCACCAACGTAGGGGGGGTTCCCTACGAGCAGTACTTC. Translating it yields CASTNVGGVPYEQYF.

The genes are TRBV6-9 and TRBJ2-3, with D perhaps matching TRBD2 (5 bases). There are 14 residues in the CDR3. Germline CDR1 is MNHGY and CDR2 is SVAAGI. V lost 6 bases and J lost 0, with 10 bases in between. The CDR3 DNA follows: TGTGCCAGCAGGTCCAGCGGAAGCACAGATACGCAGTATTTT. Protein: CASRSSGSTDTQYF.

The V call is TRBV30, the J call TRBJ1-6; maybe TRBD1 (6 bases). CDR1 is GTSNPN and CDR2 is SVGIG in the germline V gene (reference sequence). The CDR3 covers 15 residues. V lost 4 bases, J lost 7 bases, and 17 bases lay in between. The CDR3 here is CAWTQRRGANSPLHF. Written as DNA, the CDR3 is TGTGCCTGGACCCAACGCAGGGGCGCGAATTCACCCCTCCACTTT.

The chain employs TRBV28 and TRBJ2-7; a weak D match, TRBD2 (7 bases). The CDR3 spans 15 residues. The germline V and J ends were trimmed by 7 bases and 3 bases, with 19 bases remaining between them. Germline V gene sequence: CDR1 MDHEN, CDR2 SYDVKM. The CDR3 here is CASTRRGGGLYEQYF. The CDR3 DNA sequence: TGTGCCAGCACCCGGAGGGGGGGAGGACTCTACGAGCAGTACTTC.

CDR3 loop: CASSWVEGGDTQYF. The CDR3 DNA reads TGCGCCAGCAGCTGGGTTGAGGGCGGAGATACGCAGTATTTT. The V and J genes are TRBV5-1 and TRBJ2-3; D is possibly TRBD2 (5 bases). V lost 3 bases and J lost 5, with 13 bases in between. CDR1 and CDR2 (germline): SGHRS, YFSETQ. This CDR3 spans 14 amino acids.

The J gene is TRBJ2-1, the V gene TRBV29-1; 7 bases agree with TRBD2. The CDR3 has 11 residues. V gave up 5 bases and J gave up 14 bases; unmatched junction bases: 9. The germline gives CDR1 SQVTM, CDR2 ANQGSEA. CDR3 amino acids: CSVPTPTSEFF. In DNA, the CDR3 is TGCAGCGTTCCGACGCCAACTAGCGAGTTCTTC.

The V gene is TRBV5-6, the J gene TRBJ2-1; 7 positions agree with TRBD2. Germline CDR1 and CDR2: SGHDT and YYEEEE. The CDR3 is 15 residues long. The trim removed 0 bases at V and 4 bases at J, leaving 4 bases unmatched. The DNA for the CDR3 is TGTGCCAGCAGCTTGGGACTAGCACAGTACAATGAGCAGTTCTTC. Protein: CASSLGLAQYNEQFF. Supplemented by reference TRBV5-6 and TRBJ2-1, the full variable domain reads DAGVTQSPTHLIKTRGQQVTLRCSPKSGHDTVSWYQQALGQGPQFIFQYYEEEERQRGNFPDRFSGHQFPNYSSELNVNALLLGDSALYLCASSLGLAQYNEQFFGPGTRLTVL.

The chain uses TRBV24-1 and TRBJ2-1; the D gene is possibly TRBD1 (6 bases). Germline V gene lookup returns CDR1 KGHDR and CDR2 SFDVKD. The CDR3 extends over 16 amino acids. Trimming cost V 2 bases and J 4 bases, with 14 bases left between them. CDR3 residues: CATSDSGRGPYNEQFF. The DNA of the CDR3 is TGTGCCACCAGTGATTCCGGCAGGGGCCCTTACAATGAGCAGTTCTTC.

The J gene is TRBJ2-5, the V gene TRBV25-1; TRBD1 matches at 9 bases. This CDR3 contains 15 residues. Per the germline V gene, CDR1 is MGHDK and CDR2 is SYGVNS. V was pared by 3 bases and J by 5 bases, with 7 bases of the junction left unmatched. The CDR3 DNA sequence: TGTGCCAGCAGTGACCCCGGGACAGGGATCGAGACCCAGTACTTC. The encoded protein is CASSDPGTGIETQYF.